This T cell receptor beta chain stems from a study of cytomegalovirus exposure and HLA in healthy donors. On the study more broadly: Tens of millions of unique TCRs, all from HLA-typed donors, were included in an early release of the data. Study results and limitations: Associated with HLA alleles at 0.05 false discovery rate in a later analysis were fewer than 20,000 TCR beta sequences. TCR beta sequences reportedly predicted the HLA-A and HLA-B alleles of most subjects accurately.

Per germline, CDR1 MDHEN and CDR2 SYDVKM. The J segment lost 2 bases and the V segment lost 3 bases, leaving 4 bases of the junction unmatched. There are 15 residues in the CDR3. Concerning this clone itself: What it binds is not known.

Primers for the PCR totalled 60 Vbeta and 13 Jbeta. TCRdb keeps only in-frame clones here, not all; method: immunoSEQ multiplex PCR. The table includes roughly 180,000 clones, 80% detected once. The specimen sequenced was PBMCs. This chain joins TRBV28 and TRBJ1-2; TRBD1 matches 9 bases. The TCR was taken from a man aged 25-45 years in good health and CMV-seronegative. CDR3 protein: CASSFGGQGNYGYTF. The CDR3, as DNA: TGTGCCAGCAGTTTTGGGGGACAGGGCAACTATGGCTACACCTTC.